This TCR beta chain was documented in a study of early T cells in non-severe SARS-CoV-2 infection. Overall study context: The study sequenced bulk RNA from unsorted whole blood, with chains unpaired. Study-wide points: Comparison of clonotypes with VDJdb favored anti-spike CD8 responses while missing private and CD4 specificities.

This CDR3 is built from 17 residues. V dropped 1 base and J dropped 6; count of bases not matched to a gene: 5. CDR1 and CDR2 from the germline V gene are SGHAT and FQNNGV. This clonotype was recorded a few times. Its antigen is still unknown. Separate cDNA molecules each had unique molecular identifiers attached to them. TCRdb analysed the 5' RACE reads with MiXCR anew, one entry per CDR3 protein. The sample includes over 50,000 distinct CDR3 sequences, 11% of them seen just once. The rearrangement uses TRBV11-2 and TRBJ2-1, with 14 nucleotides matching TRBD2. The sample taken for sequencing was whole blood. The receptor comes from an adult who was a healthcare worker with PCR-confirmed SARS-CoV-2 infection or an uninfected control (not recorded which). In DNA form, the CDR3 reads TGTGCCAGCAGCTTAGCTGGAGGGACTAGCGGGGGCAATGAGCAGTTCTTC. Translation gives CASSLAGGTSGGNEQFF.